The 20 T cell receptor beta chains presented below share a single source sample, sequenced in a study of T cells after somatic rescue of genetic block. Profiling relied on immunoSEQ multiplex PCR, and the TCRdb table lists in-frame clones only, not all of them. The sample lists 65,000 to 70,000 clones; under 95% were seen once. Sequenced material: peripheral blood mononuclear cells (PBMCs). These receptors all come from a man aged 35-49 years.

This rearrangement joins TRBV9 to TRBJ2-7, with TRBD1 matching over 8 bases. The CDR3 totals 15 residues. The germline V gene encodes CDR1 SGDLS and CDR2 YYNGEE. After removal of 2 bases from V and 3 bases from J, the junction contained 7 bases not matched to a gene. The CDR3 here is CASSVMTGAVYEQYF. The CDR3 DNA sequence: TGTGCCAGCAGCGTCATGACAGGGGCTGTCTACGAGCAGTACTTC.

The rearrangement joins TRBV6-5 to TRBJ1-4; the match to TRBD1 covers 7 bases. The CDR3 has 13 residues. J was trimmed by 5 bases and V by 6 bases; bases with no gene match: 3. CDR1 is MNHEY and CDR2 is SVGAGI in the germline V gene. This CDR3 reads CASSKDRNEKLFF. Written as DNA, the CDR3 is TGTGCCAGCAGCAAGGACAGGAATGAAAAACTGTTTTTT.

This chain links TRBV27 with TRBJ2-1; possible D gene TRBD1, 6 bases. Germline V CDR1 and CDR2: MNHEY, SMNVEV (reference sequence). The CDR3 sequence is 15 residues long. V was trimmed by 10 bases and J by 0 bases, leaving 16 bases between them. For the CDR3, the DNA is TGTGCCACCACGGACAGCGGAACCTCCTACAATGAGCAGTTCTTC. Its translation: CATTDSGTSYNEQFF.

The V gene is TRBV19, the J gene TRBJ1-4; D gene uncertain. The CDR3 extends over 16 amino acids. The germline CDR1 and CDR2 sequences are LNHDA and SQIVND (reference sequence). Trimming stripped 6 bases from V and 3 bases from J, with 17 bases between. In DNA form, the CDR3 reads TGTGCCAGTAGGACTAGGTCGGACGGATCTAATGAAAAACTGTTTTTT. This codes for CASRTRSDGSNEKLFF.

This chain uses TRBV11-2 with TRBJ2-3; 8 bases are a match to TRBD2. The germline V gene has CDR1 SGHAT and CDR2 FQNNGV. The CDR3 totals 15 residues. J was trimmed by 3 bases and V by 1 base; bases with no gene match: 3. CDR3 nucleotide sequence: TGTGCCAGCAGCTTAGTTCGGGGGGGGACAGATACGCAGTATTTT. It is translated as CASSLVRGGTDTQYF.

The CDR3 is CASSYPSTASTDTQYF. The CDR3 coding sequence is TGTGCCAGCAGTTACCCCAGCACGGCTAGCACAGATACGCAGTATTTT. This rearrangement joins TRBV13 to TRBJ2-3; D remains ambiguous. V was shortened by 6 bases and J by 0 bases, with 16 bases between the two germline ends. From germline, CDR1 is PRHDT and CDR2 FYEKMQ (reference sequence). CDR3 length: 16 residues.

The genes are TRBV9 and TRBJ2-5; a weak D match, TRBD1 (5 bases). Germline loops: CDR1 SGDLS, CDR2 YYNGEE. V was shortened by 6 bases and J by 5 bases, with 14 bases between the two germline ends. CDR3 length equals 13 residues. CDR3 protein: CASNQGSYETQYF. CDR3 DNA sequence: TGTGCCAGCAATCAGGGTAGCTACGAGACCCAGTACTTC.

J is TRBJ1-2 and V is TRBV6-6; D gene uncertain. The CDR3 contains 9 residues. The germline gives CDR1 MNHNY, CDR2 SVGAGI (reference sequence). Trimming took 10 bases from V and 6 from J, leaving 6 bases between them. CDR3 nucleotide sequence: TGTGCCATTGGGGATGGCTACACCTTC. It specifies CAIGDGYTF.

This rearrangement joins TRBV5-8 to TRBJ2-7; TRBD2 matches 10 bases. Germline V gene lookup returns CDR1 SGHTS and CDR2 YDEGEE. The CDR3 has 14 amino acids. V shed 3 bases, J shed 4 bases, and the junction held 4 bases outside the gene matches. CDR3 nucleotide sequence: TGTGCCAGCAGCTCGGCGGGACTAGCGTACGAGCAGTACTTC. It yields the protein CASSSAGLAYEQYF.

This chain links TRBV15 with TRBJ2-2; 12 positions match TRBD1. The CDR3 has 16 residues. J lost 6 bases, V lost 1 base, and 3 bases had no gene match. Germline lookup yields CDR1 LNHNV and CDR2 YYDKDF (reference sequence). The CDR3 loop reads CATSRAGQGAPGELFF. The CDR3 bases are TGTGCCACCAGCAGAGCGGGACAGGGGGCGCCCGGGGAGCTGTTTTTT.

The chain combines TRBV4-1 with TRBJ2-7; 8 bases are a match to TRBD1. V dropped 4 bases and J dropped 3; count of bases not matched to a gene: 5. CDR1 MGHRA and CDR2 YSYEKL come from the germline V gene. The CDR3 length is 14 residues. The CDR3 sequence: CASSPTGANYEQYF. The CDR3 region has the DNA TGCGCCAGCAGCCCGACAGGGGCTAACTACGAGCAGTACTTC.

This sequence joins TRBV7-9 and TRBJ2-5; D call uncertain. CDR3 length: 14 amino acids. The V gene's germline CDR1 is SEHNR and CDR2 FQNEAQ (reference sequence). Trimming pared 5 bases from V and 4 bases from J, leaving 14 bases between. CDR3 region: CASSPWTSGETQYF. The CDR3, as DNA: TGTGCCAGCAGCCCGTGGACGTCCGGAGAGACCCAGTACTTC.

V usage is TRBV7-8 and J usage is TRBJ2-1; TRBD2 matches at 8 bases. V was pared by 5 bases and J by 9 bases, with 3 bases of the junction left unmatched. This CDR3 is built from 12 residues. CDR1 and CDR2 from the germline V gene are SGHVS and FQNEAQ. The DNA for the CDR3 is TGTGCCAGCAGCGCCGGGGGGGTTGAGCAGTTCTTC. The encoded protein is CASSAGGVEQFF.

This rearrangement joins TRBV7-2 to TRBJ1-1; 9 bases line up with TRBD1. Trimming at V came to 0 bases and at J to 8 bases, leaving 7 bases not matched to a gene. The germline V gene encodes CDR1 SGHTA and CDR2 FQGNSA. CDR3 length: 15 residues. CDR3 in amino acids: CASSLAILGTGEAFF. CDR3 bases: TGTGCCAGCAGCTTAGCTATCCTCGGGACAGGGGAAGCTTTCTTT.

The chain has TRBV19 and TRBJ2-2, with D possibly being TRBD2 (6 bases). The germline V gene encodes CDR1 LNHDA and CDR2 SQIVND (reference sequence). The CDR3 runs to 17 residues. V gave up 7 bases and J gave up 0 bases, with 18 bases separating them. CDR3 amino acids: CASTPRGVSANTGELFF. CDR3 in DNA: TGTGCCAGTACCCCCCGCGGGGTCTCCGCGAACACCGGGGAGCTGTTTTTT.

This clone turned up a few times. The rearrangement joins TRBV9 to TRBJ2-7; 7 bases line up with TRBD2. Germline V gene lookup returns CDR1 SGDLS and CDR2 YYNGEE. This CDR3 is 14 amino acids long. After removal of 6 bases from V and 0 bases from J, the junction contained 6 bases not matched to a gene. The CDR3 here is CASTQGGSSYEQYF. For the CDR3, the DNA is TGTGCCAGCACTCAGGGCGGGAGCTCCTACGAGCAGTACTTC.

This clone has more than one count but fewer than ten. The chain carries TRBV2 and TRBJ1-1, with D possibly being TRBD1 (6 bases). CDR1 SNHLY and CDR2 FYNNEI come from the germline V gene. V lost 6 bases and J lost 6, with 14 bases in between. The CDR3 covers 13 residues. This chain's CDR3 is CASSPNRESEAFF. CDR3 nucleotides: TGTGCCAGCAGCCCTAACAGGGAATCTGAAGCTTTCTTT.

The chain links TRBV27 to TRBJ1-2, with a weak D call TRBD1 (5 bases). Trimming removed 0 bases at V and 2 bases at J, with 13 bases between. The CDR3 runs to 16 residues. Germline-derived CDR1 and CDR2 are MNHEY and SMNVEV (reference sequence). The CDR3 DNA is TGTGCCAGCAGTTTATCCCACGGTCAGGGCAACTATGGCTACACCTTC. Protein product: CASSLSHGQGNYGYTF.

This chain uses TRBV4-1 with TRBJ1-1; maybe TRBD1 (6 bases). The germline V and J ends were trimmed by 6 bases and 6 bases, with 17 bases remaining between them. Per germline, CDR1 MGHRA and CDR2 YSYEKL. The CDR3 has 14 residues. The CDR3 sequence is CASSPRGGGSEAFF. The DNA of the CDR3 is TGCGCCAGCAGTCCCCGTGGGGGGGGCTCTGAAGCTTTCTTT.

The CDR3 loop reads CASSLSGRQPQHF. DNA for the CDR3: TGTGCCAGCAGTTTGTCAGGGCGGCAGCCCCAGCATTTT. This sequence joins TRBV28 and TRBJ1-5, with D perhaps TRBD1 (5 bases). The CDR3 extends over 13 amino acids. CDR1 is MDHEN, CDR2 SYDVKM, per germline. Trimming cost V 3 bases and J 7 bases, with 10 bases left between them.